These 24 T cell receptor beta chains were sequenced from one sample in a study of OX40 agonist ivuxolimab in advanced cancers. The assay was immunoSEQ multiplex PCR, and TCRdb's table has in-frame clones only and misses some. This table has around 94,000 clones, 80% to 90% appearing once. Here the sequenced sample was CD4+ or CD8+ T cells sorted from blood, taken in a trial of the OX40 agonist ivuxolimab. The source is an adult with an advanced solid tumor such as melanoma, head and neck, liver or kidney cancer.

The table lists this clone with a count of one. The V gene is TRBV5-4, the J gene TRBJ2-1; D perhaps matches TRBD1 (6 bases). V lost 4 bases, J lost 7 bases, and 21 bases lay in between. Germline-derived CDR1 and CDR2 are SGHNT and YYREEE (reference sequence). The CDR3 extends over 16 amino acids. CDR3 loop: CASSPPQGTLGNEQFF. Here the CDR3 DNA reads TGTGCCAGCAGCCCCCCACAGGGTACTCTAGGGAATGAGCAGTTCTTC. The variable domain in full, completed from reference TRBV5-4 and TRBJ2-1, reads ETGVTQSPTHLIKTRGQQVTLRCSSQSGHNTVSWYQQALGQGPQFIFQYYREEENGRGNFPPRFSGLQFPNYSSELNVNALELDDSALYLCASSPPQGTLGNEQFFGPGTRLTVL.

The V and J genes are TRBV7-2 and TRBJ2-5; the D gene is possibly TRBD2 (6 bases). CDR1 SGHTA and CDR2 FQGNSA come from the germline V gene. The CDR3 runs to 13 residues. The V end was cut by 3 bases, the J end by 3 bases, with 8 bases between. CDR3 DNA sequence: TGTGCCAGCAGCTTGTGGGAGGAAGAGACCCAGTACTTC. Protein sequence: CASSLWEEETQYF.

The chain employs TRBV5-1 and TRBJ1-1; D remains unclear. The germline CDR1 and CDR2 sequences are SGHRS and YFSETQ. This CDR3 is built from 15 residues. With 0 bases removed from V and 1 base from J, the gap between germline ends came to 10 bases. The CDR3 nucleotides are TGCGCCAGCAGCTTGGGGCCGCGGAGGAACACTGAAGCTTTCTTT. Its translation: CASSLGPRRNTEAFF.

The rearrangement links TRBV7-9 to TRBJ2-3; perhaps TRBD1 as D (7 bases). The CDR3 runs to 17 residues. Germline lookup yields CDR1 SEHNR and CDR2 FQNEAQ (reference sequence). Between the trimmed V and J ends, which lost 5 bases and 3 bases, there was a span of 21 bases. The CDR3 sequence is CASSRKAGGRGTDTQYF. The CDR3 nucleotides are TGTGCCAGCAGCCGGAAAGCAGGGGGACGGGGGACAGATACGCAGTATTTT.

The V call is TRBV11-1, the J call TRBJ2-7; weak D call: TRBD2 (5 bases). This CDR3 is 12 amino acids long. V was shortened by 6 bases and J by 5 bases, with 11 bases between the two germline ends. Germline V gives CDR1 SGHAT, CDR2 FQDESV (reference sequence). The CDR3 sequence is CASSPTADEQYF. CDR3 bases: TGTGCCAGCAGTCCAACAGCGGACGAGCAGTACTTC. Full variable domain (missing parts from reference TRBV11-1 and TRBJ2-7): EAEVAQSPRYKITEKSQAVAFWCDPISGHATLYWYRQILGQGPELLVQFQDESVVDDSQLPKDRFSAERLKGVDSTLKIQPAELGDSAMYLCASSPTADEQYFGPGTRLTVT.

V usage is TRBV18 and J usage is TRBJ2-3; D perhaps matches TRBD2 (6 bases). Germline assignment: CDR1 KGHSH and CDR2 LQKENI. Trimming took off 1 base at V and 4 bases at J, with 12 bases between the two ends. This CDR3 contains 15 residues. The DNA for the CDR3 is TGTGCCAGCTCACCACAGGGACGGGGGTCAGATACGCAGTATTTT. Protein: CASSPQGRGSDTQYF.

The chain employs TRBV27 and TRBJ1-6; 8 nucleotides line up with TRBD1. V lost 6 bases, J lost 7 bases, and 20 bases stayed unmatched. CDR1 MNHEY and CDR2 SMNVEV come from the germline V gene (reference sequence). There are 19 residues in the CDR3. CDR3 DNA: TGTGCCAGCAGCCGTCCCCAGGGGGCCCGACCTGGTGTGAATTCACCCCTCCACTTT. It yields the protein CASSRPQGARPGVNSPLHF.

This clone was found a few times. This sequence joins TRBV6-5 and TRBJ2-7; 8 bases agree with TRBD1. V gave up 5 bases and J gave up 2 bases; unmatched junction bases: 5. The CDR3 loop spans 14 amino acids. Germline CDR1 and CDR2: MNHEY and SVGAGI. CDR3 in DNA: TGTGCCAGCAGTACCGGACAGGGAACCTACGAGCAGTACTTC. Its translation is CASSTGQGTYEQYF.

V usage is TRBV6-6 and J usage is TRBJ1-2; D gene ambiguous. The length of the CDR3 is 14 residues. Germline lookup yields CDR1 MNHNY and CDR2 SVGAGI (reference sequence). V was clipped by 6 bases and J by 4 bases, with 15 bases between them. This chain's CDR3 is CASSLPLASYGYTF. CDR3 nucleotide sequence: TGTGCCAGCAGCCTCCCGCTGGCCAGCTATGGCTACACCTTC.

Worth noting for this clone: One junction end disagrees with the germline gene, perhaps due to a read error. Other DNA sequences from this sample encode an identical CDR3 as well. This rearrangement joins TRBV19 to TRBJ1-1; possibly TRBD1 for D (5 bases). Germline V gene data show CDR1 as LNHDA and CDR2 as SQIVND (reference sequence). This CDR3 is built from 13 residues. The CDR3 region is CASSQGLNTEAFF. For the CDR3, the DNA is TGTGCCAGTAGTCAGGGTTTGAATACTGAAGCTTTCTTT.

The V call is TRBV6-1, the J call TRBJ2-2; 11 nucleotides align to TRBD1. The germline V gene encodes CDR1 MNHNS and CDR2 SASEGT. Unmatched junction bases numbered 6, after V lost 4 bases and J lost 2 bases. This CDR3 is built from 17 residues. CDR3: CASSAWTGGLNTGELFF. The CDR3 DNA reads TGTGCCAGCAGTGCGTGGACAGGGGGCCTAAACACCGGGGAGCTGTTTTTT.

This clone appeared a few times. This chain joins TRBV19 and TRBJ1-1; D might be TRBD1 (6 bases). The V end was cut by 5 bases, the J end by 1 base, with 14 bases between. Germline CDR1 reads LNHDA; CDR2 reads SQIVND (reference sequence). This CDR3 comprises 15 residues. In nucleotides, the CDR3 is TGTGCCAGTAGTGTCTCGGGACATCGGAACACTGAAGCTTTCTTT. Protein: CASSVSGHRNTEAFF.

CDR3 in DNA: TGTGCCAGTACCCGGACTAGCGGGGCCTTTCAAGAGACCCAGTACTTC. The encoded protein is CASTRTSGAFQETQYF. V and J are TRBV19 and TRBJ2-5, with 12 bases that match TRBD2. Germline V lookup: CDR1 LNHDA, CDR2 SQIVND (reference sequence). Trimming cost V 7 bases and J 2 bases; bases outside gene matches: 8. There are 16 residues in the CDR3.

This chain joins TRBV5-4 and TRBJ1-2; the D gene is possibly TRBD1 (6 bases). From germline, CDR1 is SGHNT and CDR2 YYREEE (reference sequence). With 6 bases removed from V and 1 base from J, the gap between germline ends came to 13 bases. CDR3 length equals 14 residues. CDR3 sequence reads: CASTATGINYGYTF. The CDR3 DNA reads as TGTGCCAGCACAGCAACAGGGATTAACTATGGCTACACCTTC.

This rearrangement joins TRBV29-1 to TRBJ1-2, with 9 bases aligning to TRBD1. The CDR3 is made up of 12 amino acids. Per the germline V gene, CDR1 is SQVTM and CDR2 is ANQGSEA. This CDR3 is CSDDRGVGGYTF. Here the CDR3 DNA reads TGCAGTGATGACAGGGGGGTGGGTGGCTACACCTTC.

The J gene is TRBJ2-3, the V gene TRBV11-3, with 10 bases lining up with TRBD1. From germline, CDR1 is SGHNT and CDR2 YENEEA. V shed 4 bases and J 6 bases; nucleotides not matched to a gene: 4. There are 14 residues in the CDR3. In nucleotides, the CDR3 is TGTGCCAGCAGCTCGGGACAGGGGATGGATACGCAGTATTTT. Translated: CASSSGQGMDTQYF.

This chain joins TRBV4-1 and TRBJ2-7, with D tentatively TRBD1 (8 bases). The CDR3 has 15 residues. CDR1 is MGHRA and CDR2 is YSYEKL in the germline V gene. V was cut by 4 bases and J by 5 bases, with 18 bases left in between. DNA for the CDR3: TGCGCCAGCAGCCCCAGGGGGGGACAGGCCCACGAGCAGTACTTC. This sequence encodes CASSPRGGQAHEQYF.

This chain joins TRBV27 and TRBJ1-5; D is possibly TRBD1 (5 bases). Trimming took 3 bases from V and 3 from J, leaving 9 bases between them. The length of the CDR3 is 14 residues. Germline CDR1 reads MNHEY; CDR2 reads SMNVEV (reference sequence). The CDR3 region is CASSFGGFNQPQHF. DNA for the CDR3: TGTGCCAGCAGTTTTGGGGGGTTCAATCAGCCCCAGCATTTT.

V and J are TRBV13 and TRBJ2-7; 8 positions agree with TRBD2. After removal of 5 bases from V and 3 bases from J, the junction contained 6 bases not matched to a gene. The CDR3 has 14 amino acids. The germline gives CDR1 PRHDT, CDR2 FYEKMQ (reference sequence). CDR3 in amino acids: CASSGAGAIYEQYF. The CDR3 DNA reads TGTGCCAGCAGCGGAGCGGGGGCGATCTACGAGCAGTACTTC. The full variable domain, its missing parts supplied by reference TRBV13 and TRBJ2-7, is AAGVIQSPRHLIKEKRETATLKCYPIPRHDTVYWYQQGPGQDPQFLISFYEKMQSDKGSIPDRFSAQQFSDYHSELNMSSLELGDSALYFCASSGAGAIYEQYFGPGTRLTVT.

The chain joins TRBV7-6 to TRBJ2-1; 7 bases are a match to TRBD2. The ends lost 2 bases at V and 5 bases at J; junction bases unmatched: 9. From germline, CDR1 is SGHVS and CDR2 FNYEAQ. This CDR3 region has 16 residues. The CDR3 region has the DNA TGTGCCAGCAGCTTACGACTAGCACTTGCTCACAATGAGCAGTTCTTC. Encoded protein: CASSLRLALAHNEQFF. The full variable domain, with the rest looked up from reference TRBV7-6 and TRBJ2-1, is GAGVSQSPRYKVTKRGQDVALRCDPISGHVSLYWYRQALGQGPEFLTYFNYEAQQDKSGLPNDRFSAERPEGSISTLTIQRTEQRDSAMYRCASSLRLALAHNEQFFGPGTRLTVL.

The sample holds one count of this clone. V gene TRBV21-1 combines with J gene TRBJ1-3; the DNA was not compared with TRBD1, the D call given in the table. TRBV21-1 is given as a pseudogene. The CDR3 is 16 residues long. The CDR3 nucleotides read TGTGCCAGCAGCAAAGAGACAGGCCGCTCTGGAAACACCATATATTTT. Protein sequence: CASSKETGRSGNTIYF.

The chain uses TRBV6-6 and TRBJ2-3, with 10 bases fitting TRBD2. J gave up 3 bases and V 4 bases, and 7 bases lay outside the gene matches. Germline-derived CDR1 and CDR2 are MNHNY and SVGAGI (reference sequence). The CDR3 is 16 amino acids. CDR3 DNA: TGTGCCAGCAGTTTCACCACTAGCGGGGCGACAGATACGCAGTATTTT. Translation: CASSFTTSGATDTQYF.

This clone was detected once. The chain employs TRBV5-1 and TRBJ2-7, with D perhaps being TRBD1 or TRBD2 (6 bases each). This CDR3 contains 14 residues. The germline V gene encodes CDR1 SGHRS and CDR2 YFSETQ. V was pared by 0 bases and J by 5 bases, with 12 bases between. The CDR3 here is CASSLEGGRDEQYF. The DNA for the CDR3 is TGCGCCAGCAGCTTGGAAGGGGGGCGCGACGAGCAGTACTTC.

The chain joins TRBV2 to TRBJ1-2, with 11 bases identical to TRBD1. Germline V gene lookup returns CDR1 SNHLY and CDR2 FYNNEI. V shed 9 bases and J 8 bases; nucleotides not matched to a gene: 5. The CDR3 runs 12 residues. Here the CDR3 DNA reads TGTGCCAGACGGGACAGGGGGTCAGGCTACACCTTC. It is translated as CARRDRGSGYTF.